These 27 T cell receptor beta chains were sequenced from one sample in a study of blood T cell repertoires in COVID-19. Method: immunoSEQ multiplex PCR; TCRdb's copy keeps in-frame clones and lacks some. The sample includes over 200,000 clones, 75% to 85% of them seen just once. What was sequenced was peripheral blood. These receptors all stem from a man between 35 and 55 years old who had recovered from COVID-19.

This clone was detected a few times. The V call is TRBV7-2, the J call TRBJ2-3, with 9 bases matching TRBD2. This CDR3 has 17 amino acids. The V and J ends lost 3 bases and 4 bases, in that order; junction bases with no gene match: 11. CDR1 and CDR2 (germline): SGHTA, FQGNSA. The CDR3 spells CASSLRRSSGGPDTQYF. The CDR3 region has the DNA TGTGCCAGCAGCTTGAGGAGGAGCAGCGGGGGGCCAGATACGCAGTATTTT.

This chain links TRBV5-1 with TRBJ1-1, with D perhaps matching TRBD1 (6 bases). CDR3 size: 15 residues. Per germline, CDR1 SGHRS and CDR2 YFSETQ. V was trimmed by 1 base and J by 0 bases, leaving 10 bases between them. CDR3: CASSLSGDMNTEAFF. CDR3 DNA: TGCGCCAGCAGCTTGTCCGGGGACATGAACACTGAAGCTTTCTTT.

In regard to this clone: One junction end does not reproduce the germline sequence, and a read error may be involved. This chain links TRBV5-8 with TRBJ1-1; 7 bases are shared with TRBD1. The CDR3 is 11 amino acids. CDR1 is SGHTS, CDR2 YDEGEE, per germline. The CDR3 nucleotides are TGTGCCAGCAGCTTTACCACCTACAGGGGCTTT. It yields the protein CASSFTTYRGF.

This clone was picked up one time. The chain has TRBV7-6 and TRBJ2-7, with D tentatively TRBD1 (5 bases). The CDR3 runs to 15 residues. Trimming cost V 1 base and J 0 bases, with 10 bases left between them. CDR1 is SGHVS, CDR2 FNYEAQ, per germline. CDR3 region: CASSLGGQDSYEQYF. CDR3 sequence (DNA): TGTGCCAGCAGCTTAGGAGGACAAGACTCCTACGAGCAGTACTTC.

The chain employs TRBV11-2 and TRBJ1-2, with D maybe TRBD1 (6 bases). Trimming shortened V by 1 base and J by 3 bases, and 12 bases separated the two germline ends. Germline-derived CDR1 and CDR2 are SGHAT and FQNNGV. The CDR3 has 15 amino acids. The CDR3 region is CASSLVRGADYGYTF. DNA for the CDR3: TGTGCCAGCAGCTTAGTACGGGGGGCTGACTATGGCTACACCTTC.

J is TRBJ1-5 and V is TRBV12-3 or TRBV12-4; maybe TRBD1 (5 bases). The CDR3 is 13 residues long. The V end lost 3 bases, the J end lost 9 bases, and 12 bases lay between the germline ends. For the CDR3, the DNA is TGTGCCAGCAGTTTGGGGAGGGGTGGGCCCCAGCATTTT. Protein sequence: CASSLGRGGPQHF.

The J gene is TRBJ2-5, the V gene TRBV6-5; TRBD2 matches at 12 bases. The CDR3 runs 14 residues. Germline CDR1 is MNHEY and CDR2 is SVGAGI. V trimming: 8 bases; J trimming: 1 base; junction bases outside the gene matches: 2. CDR3: CASGLAGPQETQYF. In DNA form, the CDR3 reads TGTGCCAGCGGACTAGCGGGGCCCCAAGAGACCCAGTACTTC.

The rearrangement uses TRBV6-2 or TRBV6-3 and TRBJ2-3, with 11 bases lining up with TRBD2. The CDR3 covers 16 residues. The trim removed 6 bases at V and 2 bases at J, leaving 7 bases unmatched. Germline V gene lookup returns CDR1 MNHEY and CDR2 SVGEGT. The CDR3 sequence is CASSPLGLADTDTQYF. The CDR3 bases are TGTGCCAGCAGCCCGCTGGGACTAGCGGACACAGATACGCAGTATTTT.

CDR3 sequence (DNA): TGTGCCAGCAGACCAAGGGGGTCTCGCCGAGAGACCCAGTACTTC. Its translation: CASRPRGSRRETQYF. The V and J genes are TRBV11-2 and TRBJ2-5; perhaps TRBD1 as D (6 bases). Looked up from germline, CDR1 is SGHAT and CDR2 is FQNNGV. The V and J ends lost 6 bases and 4 bases respectively, with 18 bases between them. The CDR3 spans 15 residues.

V gene TRBV18 combines with J gene TRBJ1-1; D may be TRBD1 (6 bases). V was trimmed by 3 bases and J by 3 bases, leaving 11 bases between them. CDR3 length: 14 amino acids. Germline lookup yields CDR1 KGHSH and CDR2 LQKENI. The CDR3 is CASSPEGVDTEAFF. As DNA, the CDR3 is TGTGCCAGCTCACCTGAGGGGGTAGACACTGAAGCTTTCTTT.

V is TRBV21-1 and J is TRBJ1-2; the table's TRBD1 call for D was not verified on the DNA. TRBV21-1 is flagged as a pseudogene. This CDR3 spans 14 amino acids. CDR3 loop: CASSKVDRCYGYTF. The CDR3 region has the DNA TGTGCCAGCAGCAAAGTAGACAGGTGCTATGGCTACACCTTC.

This clone is classed as medium-sized (0.01 to 0.1%). The chain uses TRBV6-2 or TRBV6-3 and TRBJ1-2; TRBD1 aligns across 9 bases. Germline assignment: CDR1 MNHEY and CDR2 SVGEGT. The ends lost 6 bases at V and 1 base at J; junction bases unmatched: 6. The CDR3 spans 15 residues. This CDR3 reads CASSPGTGLNYGYTF. CDR3 nucleotides: TGTGCCAGCAGCCCCGGGACAGGGCTTAACTATGGCTACACCTTC.

The chain recombines TRBV3-1 (or the pseudogene TRBV3-2) with TRBJ2-3; a possible D gene is TRBD2 (5 bases). The germline gives CDR1 LGHDT, CDR2 YNNKEL (reference sequence). This CDR3 region has 13 residues. Trimming took 0 bases from V and 10 from J, leaving 11 bases between them. The CDR3 region is CASSQDRLASQYF. The CDR3 nucleotides are TGTGCCAGCAGCCAAGATAGGCTAGCATCGCAGTATTTT.

The CDR3: CASSFLASGNTIYF. CDR3 DNA sequence: TGTGCCAGCAGCTTTCTGGCCTCTGGAAACACCATATATTTT. The chain has TRBV7-2 and TRBJ1-3; D ambiguous. Looked up from germline, CDR1 is SGHTA and CDR2 is FQGNSA. Trimming removed 3 bases from V and 0 bases from J, with 6 bases in between. The CDR3 runs to 14 residues.

This sequence joins TRBV3-1 (or the pseudogene TRBV3-2) and TRBJ2-3; 12 bases are shared with TRBD2. CDR3 length: 16 amino acids. With V trimmed by 3 bases and J by 8 bases, 9 bases remained unmatched. Per the germline V gene, CDR1 is LGHDT and CDR2 is YNNKEL (reference sequence). CDR3 DNA: TGTGCCAGCAGCCATGGGCTAGCGGGGGGGCTGCGTACGCAGTATTTT. Residues: CASSHGLAGGLRTQYF.

V and J are TRBV19 and TRBJ1-4, with TRBD1 matching 7 bases. Trimming at V came to 8 bases and at J to 0 bases, leaving 6 bases not matched to a gene. There are 15 residues in the CDR3. Germline V gene data show CDR1 as LNHDA and CDR2 as SQIVND (reference sequence). CDR3 bases: TGTGCCAGTCAAACAGGGGATACAACTAATGAAAAACTGTTTTTT. Its protein product is CASQTGDTTNEKLFF.

This chain connects TRBV7-2 to TRBJ1-1; possibly TRBD1 for D (5 bases). Germline assignment: CDR1 SGHTA and CDR2 FQGNSA. V was trimmed by 7 bases and J by 0 bases, leaving 15 bases between them. The CDR3 has 15 residues. CDR3 residues: CASTLQGSLNTEAFF. CDR3 bases: TGTGCCAGCACCCTTCAGGGCAGCCTGAACACTGAAGCTTTCTTT.

This clone was seen a single time. The V call is TRBV19, the J call TRBJ2-1; 10 bases are shared with TRBD2. V lost 10 bases and J lost 1; bases outside the gene matches: 4. The CDR3 contains 14 residues. Looked up from germline, CDR1 is LNHDA and CDR2 is SQIVND (reference sequence). Written as DNA, the CDR3 is TGTGCCACTGGTAGCGGGGGGTCCTACAATGAGCAGTTCTTC. Translating it yields CATGSGGSYNEQFF.

The CDR3 is CAISGGPRTSSSTDTQYF. The CDR3 nucleotides read TGTGCCATCAGTGGGGGACCCAGGACTAGCAGTAGCACAGATACGCAGTATTTT. The rearrangement uses TRBV10-3 and TRBJ2-3, with TRBD2 matching 8 bases. Germline trimming cut 4 bases from V and 0 bases from J; bases unmatched to any gene: 12. The germline CDR1 and CDR2 sequences are ENHRY and SYGVKD. This CDR3 region has 18 residues.

The rearrangement uses TRBV12-3 or TRBV12-4 and TRBJ2-1, with D hard to call. V was shortened by 7 bases and J by 0 bases, with 7 bases between the two germline ends. This CDR3 is 13 amino acids long. In DNA, the CDR3 is TGTGCCAGCATGACGGGCTCCTACAATGAGCAGTTCTTC. It codes for CASMTGSYNEQFF.

This clone was recorded only once. The chain has TRBV30 and TRBJ2-4, with a tentative D call TRBD2 (6 bases). Trimming shortened V by 2 bases and J by 7 bases, and 12 bases separated the two germline ends. CDR1 is GTSNPN and CDR2 is SVGIG in the germline V gene (reference sequence). This CDR3 has 13 residues. CDR3 sequence reads: CAWSLGGRNIQYF. DNA of the CDR3: TGTGCCTGGAGTTTGGGGGGAAGGAACATTCAGTACTTC.

This clone has more than one count but fewer than ten. V is TRBV5-8 and J is TRBJ2-7; possibly TRBD2 for D (6 bases). Germline V gene data show CDR1 as SGHTS and CDR2 as YDEGEE. This CDR3 is 15 amino acids long. Trimming removed 5 bases from V and 2 bases from J, with 17 bases in between. CDR3 residues: CASSYDGRGAYEQYF. The CDR3 DNA sequence: TGTGCCAGCAGTTATGACGGGCGCGGGGCCTACGAGCAGTACTTC.

V gene TRBV6-2 or TRBV6-3 combines with J gene TRBJ2-2, with D possibly matching TRBD1 (5 bases). Looked up from germline, CDR1 is MNHEY and CDR2 is SVGEGT. V was shortened by 2 bases and J by 0 bases, with 7 bases between the two germline ends. The CDR3 is made up of 15 amino acids. CDR3 protein: CASSYLTANTGELFF. DNA for the CDR3: TGTGCCAGCAGTTACCTGACAGCGAACACCGGGGAGCTGTTTTTT.

The chain employs TRBV6-6 and TRBJ2-5; 9 bases fit TRBD1. Trimming removed 5 bases from V and 2 bases from J; junction bases left unmatched: 6. CDR1 and CDR2 from the germline V gene are MNHNY and SVGAGI (reference sequence). This CDR3 region has 15 residues. CDR3 nucleotides: TGTGCCAGCAGTGCCCCCGACAGGGGGCAAGAGACCCAGTACTTC. Its translation: CASSAPDRGQETQYF.

The genes are TRBV12-3 or TRBV12-4 and TRBJ1-2; tentatively, D is TRBD1 (5 bases). V shed 6 bases and J shed 8 bases, with 16 bases lying between them. The CDR3 is 13 residues long. DNA for the CDR3: TGTGCCAGCAGCGTGACAGTTTCTAGGGGCTACACCTTC. Translation: CASSVTVSRGYTF.

This chain uses TRBV5-1 with TRBJ2-3; 11 nucleotides line up with TRBD2. Per germline, CDR1 SGHRS and CDR2 YFSETQ. The V gene end was trimmed by 4 bases and the J gene end by 3 bases; junction bases not matched to a gene: 4. The CDR3 is 15 amino acids. CDR3 sequence (DNA): TGCGCCAGCAGCCCGGGACTAGCGGAGACAGATACGCAGTATTTT. Encoded protein: CASSPGLAETDTQYF. Drawing the rest from reference TRBV5-1 and TRBJ2-3, the complete variable domain is KAGVTQTPRYLIKTRGQQVTLSCSPISGHRSVSWYQQTPGQGLQFLFEYFSETQRNKGNFPGRFSGRQFSNSRSEMNVSTLELGDSALYLCASSPGLAETDTQYFGPGTRLTVL.

The rearrangement uses TRBV6-5 and TRBJ2-1, with a weak D call TRBD1 (5 bases). With 0 bases removed from V and 0 bases from J, the gap between germline ends came to 9 bases. There are 16 residues in the CDR3. Germline loops: CDR1 MNHEY, CDR2 SVGAGI. CDR3 amino acids: CASSYSQGSSYNEQFF. DNA of the CDR3: TGTGCCAGCAGTTACTCGCAGGGAAGCTCCTACAATGAGCAGTTCTTC.